This T cell receptor (beta chain) derives from a study of blood T cell repertoires in COVID-19. Whole-study context: Samples came from the United States, Italy and Spain, spanning acute and convalescent COVID-19. Nucleic acid was either cDNA or gDNA, and it came from T cells, B-cell-depleted T cells, or PBMCs.

Original processing methods: By means of reference gene primer amplification, nucleated cell counts were estimated. Generated by immunoSEQ multiplex PCR, the TCRdb table keeps only in-frame clones and is missing some. For V, J and clone size, that table is used; D and trimming come from the DNA. The data contain about 150,000 clones, around 84% of them singletons. Germline CDR1 reads LNHDA; CDR2 reads SQIVND (reference sequence). V lost 5 bases, J lost 0 bases, and 8 bases lay in between. This CDR3 is built from 14 residues. The source is a human donor in a cohort sampled during active COVID-19. J is TRBJ2-1 and V is TRBV19; D is unresolved. The source material was peripheral blood. The DNA for the CDR3 is TGTGCCAGTAGTTTTCGGGTCTCCTACAATGAGCAGTTCTTC. Encoded protein: CASSFRVSYNEQFF.